Each of the 28 T cell receptor beta chains below was sequenced from the same sample in a study of blood T cells in healthy people across ages. Sample-barcoded 5' priming and a J-beta primer mix drove a second PCR of roughly 6 to 12 cycles. A single record per CDR3 protein comes from TCRdb applying MiXCR to the 5' RACE reads. Among approximately 1,700,000 distinct CDR3 sequences listed, about 39% were seen once. The sample comprised blood. All receptors come from a human donor in good health.

The chain links TRBV24-1 to TRBJ2-7; D perhaps matches TRBD2 (7 bases). Trimming shortened V by 3 bases and J by 5 bases, and 16 bases separated the two germline ends. The CDR3 is made up of 15 amino acids. Germline V CDR1 and CDR2: KGHDR, SFDVKD. CDR3 amino acids: CATSDGGRGGDEQYF. The DNA for the CDR3 is TGTGCCACCAGTGATGGGGGCAGGGGAGGGGACGAGCAGTACTTC.

V usage is TRBV6-6 and J usage is TRBJ1-2; D gene uncertain. Germline values: CDR1 MNHNY, CDR2 SVGAGI (reference sequence). The CDR3 spans 12 residues. The germline V and J ends were trimmed by 7 bases and 2 bases, with 8 bases remaining between them. The CDR3 loop reads CASTDANYGYTF. CDR3 coding DNA: TGTGCCAGCACGGACGCGAACTATGGCTACACCTTC.

This clonotype was seen only a few times. The chain couples TRBV5-1 to TRBJ2-7; 8 bases line up with TRBD1. The germline V gene encodes CDR1 SGHRS and CDR2 YFSETQ. Unmatched junction bases numbered 15, after V lost 4 bases and J lost 3 bases. The CDR3 runs 17 residues. The CDR3 loop reads CASSGSTGASLGYEQYF. In DNA, the CDR3 is TGCGCCAGCAGCGGATCGACAGGGGCCTCCCTAGGCTACGAGCAGTACTTC.

The gene calls are TRBV29-1 and TRBJ1-1; D ambiguous. Germline V CDR1 and CDR2: SQVTM, ANQGSEA. The CDR3 runs to 15 residues. V lost 6 bases, J lost 1 base, and 18 bases lay in between. The CDR3: CSVLGRLNSNTEAFF. Here the CDR3 DNA reads TGCAGCGTGCTGGGCAGGCTGAACTCGAACACTGAAGCTTTCTTT.

This clonotype has just a few counts. At one boundary the junction diverges from the germline segment, which might be a read error. The chain is built from TRBV6-5 and TRBJ1-4; D might be TRBD1 (5 bases). The germline CDR1 and CDR2 sequences are MNHEY and SVGAGI. The CDR3 length is 15 residues. This chain's CDR3 is CASSTRQSTNEKPFF. CDR3 sequence (DNA): TGTGCCAGCAGTACACGACAGAGTACTAATGAAAAACCGTTTTTT.

In this sample, this clonotype turned up a few times. The chain has TRBV18 and TRBJ1-1; D is perhaps TRBD1 (6 bases). This CDR3 region has 15 residues. In germline, CDR1 is KGHSH, CDR2 LQKENI. The V end was cut by 5 bases, the J end by 3 bases, with 16 bases between. The CDR3, as DNA: TGTGCCAGCTCAAGTACGACAGGAGGGGACACTGAAGCTTTCTTT. Translated: CASSSTTGGDTEAFF.

The chain uses TRBV2 and TRBJ1-2; the D gene is possibly TRBD1 (5 bases). V was shortened by 4 bases and J by 8 bases, with 14 bases between the two germline ends. The germline gives CDR1 SNHLY, CDR2 FYNNEI. This CDR3 contains 13 residues. The CDR3, as DNA: TGTGCCAGCAGTGGGGGACCGACACGCGGCTACACCTTC. It specifies CASSGGPTRGYTF.

The rearrangement uses TRBV7-9 and TRBJ2-7, with a possible D match to TRBD2 (5 bases). Trimming shortened V by 4 bases and J by 2 bases, and 15 bases separated the two germline ends. CDR3 length: 15 amino acids. Germline loops: CDR1 SEHNR, CDR2 FQNEAQ (reference sequence). The CDR3 is CASSSGSSIPYEQYF. In DNA, the CDR3 is TGTGCCAGCAGCTCGGGATCGTCGATCCCCTACGAGCAGTACTTC.

V is TRBV20-1 and J is TRBJ2-4; 8 nucleotides agree with TRBD2. From germline, CDR1 is DFQATT and CDR2 SNEGSKA (reference sequence). There are 15 residues in the CDR3. Trimming cost V 3 bases and J 13 bases; bases outside gene matches: 17. The CDR3 reads CSASKGLENYNEQYF. CDR3 sequence (DNA): TGCAGTGCTAGTAAGGGACTAGAAAACTACAATGAGCAGTACTTC.

The rearrangement uses TRBV20-1 and TRBJ2-5; 8 bases map to TRBD1. The V segment lost 5 bases and the J segment 5 bases; nucleotides outside the gene matches: 13. The CDR3 extends over 15 amino acids. Germline V gives CDR1 DFQATT, CDR2 SNEGSKA (reference sequence). CDR3 nucleotides: TGCAGTGCTCCTCCCCATGGGACAGGATGGGAGACCCAGTACTTC. Translation gives CSAPPHGTGWETQYF.

This chain connects TRBV7-3 to TRBJ2-2; TRBD2 is a possible D gene (7 bases). V lost 5 bases and J lost 4, with 14 bases in between. The CDR3 length is 15 residues. Germline V gene sequence: CDR1 SGHTA, CDR2 FQGTGA. The chain's CDR3 is CASSKGGDGTGELFF. The DNA of the CDR3 is TGTGCCAGCAGCAAAGGGGGGGACGGCACCGGGGAGCTGTTTTTT.

The chain is built from TRBV28 and TRBJ2-7; 7 positions match TRBD1. The V segment lost 3 bases and the J segment 3 bases; nucleotides outside the gene matches: 8. This CDR3 contains 15 residues. The germline V gene encodes CDR1 MDHEN and CDR2 SYDVKM. The CDR3 DNA reads as TGTGCCAGCAGTTTGACAGGGAGTGATATCTACGAGCAGTACTTC. This encodes CASSLTGSDIYEQYF.

The sample holds a few counts of this clonotype. The V and J genes are TRBV20-1 and TRBJ2-2, with D tentatively TRBD1 or TRBD2 (5 bases each). This CDR3 has 14 residues. Trimming left V 5 bases short and J 5 bases short, with 15 bases between. Germline-derived CDR1 and CDR2 are DFQATT and SNEGSKA (reference sequence). The DNA for the CDR3 is TGCAGTGCTGGGGCCCCTCGGGGAACCGGGGAGCTGTTTTTT. This gives the protein CSAGAPRGTGELFF.

This clonotype was observed a few times. The chain combines TRBV2 with TRBJ2-7, with a weak D call TRBD1 (5 bases). CDR3 size: 14 residues. Looked up from germline, CDR1 is SNHLY and CDR2 is FYNNEI. V lost 4 bases and J lost 4, with 14 bases in between. The CDR3 DNA is TGTGCCAGCAGTGTGGGTTCCAGGGCGTACGAGCAGTACTTC. Its protein product is CASSVGSRAYEQYF.

The chain joins TRBV12-5 to TRBJ2-2; possibly TRBD1 for D (6 bases). CDR3 size: 13 residues. V was shortened by 4 bases and J by 6 bases, with 9 bases between the two germline ends. Germline V gives CDR1 LGHNT, CDR2 FRNRAP. The DNA for the CDR3 is TGTGCTAGTGGTTCACAGGGTGCCGGGGAGCTGTTTTTT. Residues: CASGSQGAGELFF.

This chain uses TRBV7-9 with TRBJ2-1; 8 nucleotides match TRBD2. Trimming removed 1 base from V and 6 bases from J; junction bases left unmatched: 11. The germline gives CDR1 SEHNR, CDR2 FQNEAQ (reference sequence). This CDR3 spans 17 amino acids. In DNA form, the CDR3 reads TGTGCCAGCAGCTTAGAGCCCGGAGCGGGGGCCACCAATGAGCAGTTCTTC. This encodes CASSLEPGAGATNEQFF.

This rearrangement joins TRBV5-1 to TRBJ2-3; D unresolved. This CDR3 has 15 residues. V lost 4 bases to trimming and J lost 1 base, with 13 bases between them. Germline V CDR1 and CDR2: SGHRS, YFSETQ. In nucleotides, the CDR3 is TGCGCCAGCAGCCCCGTGGACCCTCGCACAGATACGCAGTATTTT. Translation gives CASSPVDPRTDTQYF. Variable domain in full (rest from reference TRBV5-1 and TRBJ2-3): KAGVTQTPRYLIKTRGQQVTLSCSPISGHRSVSWYQQTPGQGLQFLFEYFSETQRNKGNFPGRFSGRQFSNSRSEMNVSTLELGDSALYLCASSPVDPRTDTQYFGPGTRLTVL.

As for this clonotype: One end of the junction is discordant with germline, which a read error may explain. The chain couples TRBV20-1 to TRBJ1-2; D is ambiguous. Looked up from germline, CDR1 is DFQATT and CDR2 is SNEGSKA (reference sequence). The CDR3 runs 15 residues. This CDR3 reads CSASTVGDLLYGYIF. The CDR3 nucleotides are TGCAGTGCGAGTACGGTAGGAGACCTACTTTATGGCTACATCTTC.

The V and J genes are TRBV6-6 and TRBJ2-7; 8 bases match TRBD1. This CDR3 is built from 15 residues. The germline gives CDR1 MNHNY, CDR2 SVGAGI (reference sequence). V was clipped by 5 bases and J by 2 bases; unmatched bases: 8. The CDR3 spells CASSRTGQNAYEQYF. The CDR3 DNA sequence: TGTGCCAGCAGTCGGACAGGGCAGAATGCCTACGAGCAGTACTTC.

The chain recombines TRBV3-1 with TRBJ2-6; weak D call: TRBD1 (6 bases). The V end lost 4 bases, the J end lost 0 bases, and 16 bases lay between the germline ends. The CDR3 extends over 18 amino acids. Germline-derived CDR1 and CDR2 are LGHDT and YNNKEL (reference sequence). CDR3 bases: TGTGCCAGCAGCCTCACCCCGGGACAAAGCTCTGGGGCCAACGTCCTGACTTTC. Translating gives CASSLTPGQSSGANVLTF.

This clonotype was counted at least ten times. The rearrangement links TRBV7-2 to TRBJ1-6; D not certain. The CDR3 runs to 16 residues. Germline V gives CDR1 SGHTA, CDR2 FQGNSA. V gave up 4 bases and J gave up 10 bases, with 20 bases separating them. For the CDR3, the DNA is TGTGCCAGCAGCTCTGAGGCGCTTAGTCGGGCATCACCCCTCCACTTT. Its translation: CASSSEALSRASPLHF.

The chain recombines TRBV6-1 with TRBJ2-1; no definite D call. V lost 7 bases and J 0 bases, leaving 10 bases between the germline ends. Germline CDR1 reads MNHNS; CDR2 reads SASEGT. The CDR3 is 14 residues long. In nucleotides, the CDR3 is TGTGCCAGCACACACGTGAGCTCCTACAATGAGCAGTTCTTC. Protein sequence: CASTHVSSYNEQFF.

The J gene is TRBJ2-5, the V gene TRBV4-2; no clear D. Germline V gives CDR1 LGHNA, CDR2 YNFKEQ. Trimming shortened V by 0 bases and J by 2 bases, and 10 bases separated the two germline ends. The CDR3 covers 15 residues. This CDR3 reads CASSQDGRQQETQYF. CDR3 DNA: TGTGCCAGCAGCCAAGACGGACGTCAGCAAGAGACCCAGTACTTC.

In its sample, this clonotype was seen a few times. V gene TRBV29-1 combines with J gene TRBJ2-3; TRBD1 matches at 10 bases. Trimming at V came to 6 bases and at J to 4 bases, leaving 10 bases not matched to a gene. The CDR3 is 15 amino acids. The germline gives CDR1 SQVTM, CDR2 ANQGSEA. The CDR3 DNA sequence: TGCAGCGTCGAGAAGGGGGACAGGGGAGCAGATACGCAGTATTTT. It encodes CSVEKGDRGADTQYF.

The rearrangement links TRBV20-1 to TRBJ2-1, with 10 bases lining up with TRBD2. CDR3 length equals 20 residues. V lost 3 bases to trimming and J lost 0 bases; unmatched junction nucleotides: 17. Germline lookup yields CDR1 DFQATT and CDR2 SNEGSKA (reference sequence). This chain's CDR3 is CSASPKITAGGTSSYNEQFF. The CDR3 nucleotides are TGCAGTGCTAGCCCCAAGATTACAGCGGGGGGGACGAGCTCCTACAATGAGCAGTTCTTC.

This clonotype was detected many times. This rearrangement joins TRBV7-2 to TRBJ1-2; D is uncertain. The germline CDR1 and CDR2 sequences are SGHTA and FQGNSA. The CDR3 spans 14 residues. Between the trimmed V and J ends, which lost 1 base and 1 base, there was a span of 7 bases. The CDR3 bases are TGTGCCAGCAGCTTAGACTGGAATAACTATGGCTACACCTTC. Its protein is CASSLDWNNYGYTF.

This clonotype came up a few times. V and J are TRBV12-3 or TRBV12-4 and TRBJ2-7; TRBD1 matches 12 bases. After removal of 5 bases from V and 4 bases from J, the junction contained 3 bases not matched to a gene. The CDR3 is 14 residues long. This chain's CDR3 is CASSGDRGLYEQYF. The CDR3 DNA follows: TGTGCCAGCAGTGGGGACAGGGGGCTATACGAGCAGTACTTC.

This clonotype has only a few counts. V and J are TRBV7-9 and TRBJ2-4; TRBD2 matches at 12 bases. The CDR3 runs 13 residues. Per germline, CDR1 SEHNR and CDR2 FQNEAQ (reference sequence). Unmatched junction bases numbered 2, after V lost 5 bases and J lost 9 bases. The CDR3 nucleotides read TGTGCCAGCAGCCCGGGACTAGCGGGCATTCAGTACTTC. Encoded protein: CASSPGLAGIQYF.